The TCR beta chain under discussion was sequenced for a study of graft-versus-host responses after intestinal transplantation. Looking at the study overall: Recipients got multivisceral, liver-intestinal, or isolated intestinal transplants. All recipients were given anti-thymocyte globulin induction, and tacrolimus and steroids were then administered for three to four years. Study findings and constraints: Patients with graft-donor T cell macrochimerism had high graft-versus-host to host-versus-graft clonal ratios in allografts. GvH clones were identified in recipient marrow, with some first appearing in ileum or blood.

Trimming stripped 3 bases from V and 8 bases from J, with 11 bases between. CDR3 size: 13 residues. Germline lookup yields CDR1 LNHDA and CDR2 SQIVND (reference sequence). Concerning this clone: The antigen remains undetermined.

The assay was immunoSEQ multiplex PCR, and TCRdb's table has in-frame clones only and misses some. Found here are over 85,000 clones, roughly 95% of them singletons; the top ten hold less than 0.55%. This clonotype was sampled from a human donor who received an intestinal transplant. The chain links TRBV19 to TRBJ2-1; D unclear. Specimen: unstimulated CD8+ T cells sorted from spleen or lymph node cells, collected before intestinal transplant. The CDR3 loop is CASSIAPGYEQFF. The CDR3 coding sequence is TGTGCCAGTAGTATTGCTCCAGGTTATGAGCAGTTCTTC. Full variable domain (remainder filled in from reference TRBV19 and TRBJ2-1): DGGITQSPKYLFRKEGQNVTLSCEQNLNHDAMYWYRQDPGQGLRLIYYSQIVNDFQKGDIAEGYSVSREKKESFPLTVTSAQKNPTAFYLCASSIAPGYEQFFGPGTRLTVL.